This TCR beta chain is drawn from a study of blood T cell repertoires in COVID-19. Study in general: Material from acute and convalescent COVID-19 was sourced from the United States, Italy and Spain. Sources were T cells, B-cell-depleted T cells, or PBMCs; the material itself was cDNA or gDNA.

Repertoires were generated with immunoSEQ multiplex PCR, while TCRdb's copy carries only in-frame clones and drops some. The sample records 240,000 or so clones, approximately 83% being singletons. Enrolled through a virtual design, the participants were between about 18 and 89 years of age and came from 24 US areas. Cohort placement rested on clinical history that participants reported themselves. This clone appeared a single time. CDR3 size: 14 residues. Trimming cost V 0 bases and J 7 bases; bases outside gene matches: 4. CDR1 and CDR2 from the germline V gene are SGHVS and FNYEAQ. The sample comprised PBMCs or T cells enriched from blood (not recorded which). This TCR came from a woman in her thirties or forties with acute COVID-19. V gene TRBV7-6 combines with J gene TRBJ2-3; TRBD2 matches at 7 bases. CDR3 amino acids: CASSLAAGENTQYF. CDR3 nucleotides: TGTGCCAGCAGCTTAGCTGCGGGAGAGAATACGCAGTATTTT.